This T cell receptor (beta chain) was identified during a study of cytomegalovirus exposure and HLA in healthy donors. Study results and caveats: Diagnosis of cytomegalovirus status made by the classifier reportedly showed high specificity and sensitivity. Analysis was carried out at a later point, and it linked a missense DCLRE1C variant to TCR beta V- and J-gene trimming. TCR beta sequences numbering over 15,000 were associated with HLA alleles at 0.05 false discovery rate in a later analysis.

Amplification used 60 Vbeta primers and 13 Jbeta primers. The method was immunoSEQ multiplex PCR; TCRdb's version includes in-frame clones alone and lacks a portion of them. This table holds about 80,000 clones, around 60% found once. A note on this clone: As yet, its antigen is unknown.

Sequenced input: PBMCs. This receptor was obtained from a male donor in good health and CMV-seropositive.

CDR3 protein: CASSLQGQQETQYF. For the CDR3, the DNA is TGTGCCAGCAGTTTACAGGGACAGCAAGAGACCCAGTACTTC. This chain joins TRBV27 and TRBJ2-5; the match to TRBD1 covers 7 bases. CDR3 length: 14 residues. J was trimmed by 2 bases and V by 2 bases; bases with no gene match: 2. Germline-derived CDR1 and CDR2 are MNHEY and SMNVEV (reference sequence).